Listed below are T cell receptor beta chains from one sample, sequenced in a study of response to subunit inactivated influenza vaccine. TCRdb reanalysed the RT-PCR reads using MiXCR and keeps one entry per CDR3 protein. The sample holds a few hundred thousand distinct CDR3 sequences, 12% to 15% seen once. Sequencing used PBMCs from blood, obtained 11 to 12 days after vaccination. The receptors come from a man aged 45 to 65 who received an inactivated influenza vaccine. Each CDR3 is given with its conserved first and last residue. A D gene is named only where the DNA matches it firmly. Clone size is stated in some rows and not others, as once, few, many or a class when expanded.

cdr3_nt: TGTGCCAGCAGCCAAAGTGCGAACACCGGGGAGCTGTTTTTT
cdr3_aa: CASSQSANTGELFF
d_call: .
v_call: TRBV7-9
j_call: TRBJ2-2
clone_size: .

cdr3_nt: TGTGCCAGCAGTTTAGACAGGAGCAATCAGCCCCAGCATTTT
cdr3_aa: CASSLDRSNQPQHF
d_call: .
v_call: TRBV5-6
j_call: TRBJ1-5
clone_size: many

cdr3_nt: TGTGCCAGCAGCTTCCATGGACAGGGGTTCGACGAGCAGTACTTC
cdr3_aa: CASSFHGQGFDEQYF
d_call: TRBD1
v_call: TRBV7-9
j_call: TRBJ2-7
clone_size: .

cdr3_nt: TGTGCCAGCAGCTTAGTTCCGGGACAGGGATCCGGAAACACCATATATTTT
cdr3_aa: CASSLVPGQGSGNTIYF
d_call: TRBD1
v_call: TRBV7-2
j_call: TRBJ1-3
clone_size: few

cdr3_nt: TGTGCCAGTACTAGAGCGGTCCAAGAGACCCAGTACTTC
cdr3_aa: CASTRAVQETQYF
d_call: .
v_call: TRBV6-6
j_call: TRBJ2-5
clone_size: .

cdr3_nt: TGTGCCAGCAGCCCCGACAGTAAAGAGACCCAGTACTTC
cdr3_aa: CASSPDSKETQYF
d_call: .
v_call: TRBV4-2
j_call: TRBJ2-5
clone_size: few

cdr3_nt: TGTGCCAGCAGTTTAGTAGCGAGGGCGGGGGGAGATGGCTACACCTTC
cdr3_aa: CASSLVARAGGDGYTF
d_call: .
v_call: TRBV12-3/TRBV12-4
j_call: TRBJ1-2
clone_size: few

cdr3_nt: TGCAGTGCTGGCCCAAGACGGACAGACTCTGGGGCCAACGTCCTGACTTTC
cdr3_aa: CSAGPRRTDSGANVLTF
d_call: .
v_call: TRBV20-1
j_call: TRBJ2-6
clone_size: once

cdr3_nt: TGTGCCAGCAGTCCCCCTCGGGCCGGGGAGCTGTTTTTT
cdr3_aa: CASSPPRAGELFF
d_call: .
v_call: TRBV6-2/TRBV6-3
j_call: TRBJ2-2
clone_size: few

cdr3_nt: TGTGCCAGCACCGGGGACAGAGGGTACGAGCAGTACTTC
cdr3_aa: CASTGDRGYEQYF
d_call: TRBD1
v_call: TRBV6-2/TRBV6-3
j_call: TRBJ2-7
clone_size: many

cdr3_nt: TGTGCCAGCAGCTTAGGGGTAGGGGGCGACTATGGCTACACCTTC
cdr3_aa: CASSLGVGGDYGYTF
d_call: TRBD1
v_call: TRBV7-9
j_call: TRBJ1-2
clone_size: .

cdr3_nt: TGTGCCAGCAGGGGCCAGGCTCTGGAGACCCAGTACTTC
cdr3_aa: CASRGQALETQYF
d_call: .
v_call: TRBV28
j_call: TRBJ2-5
clone_size: .

cdr3_nt: TGTGCCAGCAGCTTTAAGCCCTTTGGACGGATTAGCAATCAGCCCCAGCATTTT
cdr3_aa: CASSFKPFGRISNQPQHF
d_call: .
v_call: TRBV11-2
j_call: TRBJ1-5
clone_size: few

cdr3_nt: TGTGCCAGCGGACGAAATTCACCCCTCCACTTT
cdr3_aa: CASGRNSPLHF
d_call: .
v_call: TRBV6-2/TRBV6-3
j_call: TRBJ1-6
clone_size: .

cdr3_nt: TGTGCCTGGAGTGTCTTGAATATGGCTGAAGCTTTCTTT
cdr3_aa: CAWSVLNMAEAFF
d_call: .
v_call: TRBV30
j_call: TRBJ1-1
clone_size: .

cdr3_nt: TGTGCCAGCAGTTTCAAGGGAGCGGGGAACACTGAAGCTTTCTTT
cdr3_aa: CASSFKGAGNTEAFF
d_call: .
v_call: TRBV12-3/TRBV12-4
j_call: TRBJ1-1
clone_size: .

cdr3_nt: TGTGCCAGCAGCCAAGGCTATAGCCGGGAAAAACTGTTTTTT
cdr3_aa: CASSQGYSREKLFF
d_call: .
v_call: TRBV4-2
j_call: TRBJ1-4
clone_size: .

cdr3_nt: TGCGCCAGCAGCCAACAGCTAGCGGGGGGACAAGAGACCCAGTACTTC
cdr3_aa: CASSQQLAGGQETQYF
d_call: TRBD2
v_call: TRBV4-3
j_call: TRBJ2-5
clone_size: few

cdr3_nt: TGTGCCAGCAGTCTACTAGCGGGGCCAGCCAAAAACATTCAGTACTTC
cdr3_aa: CASSLLAGPAKNIQYF
d_call: TRBD2
v_call: TRBV6-2/TRBV6-3
j_call: TRBJ2-4
clone_size: .

cdr3_nt: TGTGCCAGCAGGAGACTAGCGGGAGCTACCGGGGAGCTGTTTTTT
cdr3_aa: CASRRLAGATGELFF
d_call: TRBD2
v_call: TRBV6-1
j_call: TRBJ2-2
clone_size: .

cdr3_nt: TGTGCCAGCAGCTTAGCGGAAAAGGGGACTAGCCGCTACAATGAGCAGTTCTTC
cdr3_aa: CASSLAEKGTSRYNEQFF
d_call: TRBD2
v_call: TRBV11-1
j_call: TRBJ2-1
clone_size: .

cdr3_nt: TGTGCCAGCAGTCCTCAGGACGACAATCAGCCCCAGCATTTT
cdr3_aa: CASSPQDDNQPQHF
d_call: .
v_call: TRBV27
j_call: TRBJ1-5
clone_size: few

cdr3_nt: TGTGCCAGCAGTTGGGGCGGAGAAGAGACCCAGTACTTC
cdr3_aa: CASSWGGEETQYF
d_call: .
v_call: TRBV6-5
j_call: TRBJ2-5
clone_size: many

cdr3_nt: TGTGCCAGCAGTAGCCGGGTAGGCATCGAGCAGTACTTC
cdr3_aa: CASSSRVGIEQYF
d_call: .
v_call: TRBV14
j_call: TRBJ2-7
clone_size: few

cdr3_nt: TGCAGTGCCCGACTGGACTACCTCCCCTACGAGCAGTACTTC
cdr3_aa: CSARLDYLPYEQYF
d_call: .
v_call: TRBV20-1
j_call: TRBJ2-7
clone_size: .

cdr3_nt: TGTGCCAGCAGCTTAAGGATAGGACAGGGGGCTCACTATGGCTACACCTTC
cdr3_aa: CASSLRIGQGAHYGYTF
d_call: TRBD1
v_call: TRBV7-8
j_call: TRBJ1-2
clone_size: .

cdr3_nt: TGTGCCAGCAGTGGTGGGCAGTTTAATGAAAAACTGTTTTTT
cdr3_aa: CASSGGQFNEKLFF
d_call: .
v_call: TRBV7-2
j_call: TRBJ1-4
clone_size: many

cdr3_nt: TGTGCCAGCAGTTACTCGACAGGGCGCAATCAGCCCCAGCATTTT
cdr3_aa: CASSYSTGRNQPQHF
d_call: TRBD1
v_call: TRBV6-2/TRBV6-3
j_call: TRBJ1-5
clone_size: .

cdr3_nt: TGTGCCAGCAGTGAACTGGGAGAAGGATGGAATGAGCAGTTCTTC
cdr3_aa: CASSELGEGWNEQFF
d_call: .
v_call: TRBV25-1
j_call: TRBJ2-1
clone_size: few

cdr3_nt: TGTGCCAGCAGTCCTGGAGGCCCGGGGAATGAGCAGTTCTTC
cdr3_aa: CASSPGGPGNEQFF
d_call: .
v_call: TRBV12-3/TRBV12-4
j_call: TRBJ2-1
clone_size: once

cdr3_nt: TGTGCCAGCAGTTCCGTTAGCAGCGGGGAGCTGTTTTTT
cdr3_aa: CASSSVSSGELFF
d_call: .
v_call: TRBV6-2/TRBV6-3
j_call: TRBJ2-2
clone_size: .

cdr3_nt: TGTGCCAGCAGGTTACGTAGCGGGACCACAGATACGCAGTATTTT
cdr3_aa: CASRLRSGTTDTQYF
d_call: TRBD2
v_call: TRBV5-6
j_call: TRBJ2-3
clone_size: .

cdr3_nt: TGTGCCAGCAGTTACTCGGGGGGGCTCGGCGAAAAACTGTTTTTT
cdr3_aa: CASSYSGGLGEKLFF
d_call: .
v_call: TRBV6-5
j_call: TRBJ1-4
clone_size: few

cdr3_nt: TGTGCCAGCAGCCTAAGCACGGGGGCTCGCGGTTCACCCCTCCACTTT
cdr3_aa: CASSLSTGARGSPLHF
d_call: .
v_call: TRBV7-2
j_call: TRBJ1-6
clone_size: few

cdr3_nt: TGTGCCAGCAGTTACGGGGGGCGGGGGTTCGCAAGTGAGCAGTTCTTC
cdr3_aa: CASSYGGRGFASEQFF
d_call: .
v_call: TRBV6-2/TRBV6-3
j_call: TRBJ2-1
clone_size: .

cdr3_nt: TGTGCCAGCAGTGGCCGGGACAGTGTCTCTGGGGCCAACGTCCTGACTTTC
cdr3_aa: CASSGRDSVSGANVLTF
d_call: TRBD1
v_call: TRBV6-1
j_call: TRBJ2-6
clone_size: .

cdr3_nt: TGTGCCACCAGTTCCCCGGGACAGGGGGCCTCTTATAATCAGCCCCAGCATTTT
cdr3_aa: CATSSPGQGASYNQPQHF
d_call: TRBD1
v_call: TRBV15
j_call: TRBJ1-5
clone_size: .

cdr3_nt: TGTGCCAGCAGTGGAGGTCCAGGGGCTGAAGCTTTCTTT
cdr3_aa: CASSGGPGAEAFF
d_call: .
v_call: TRBV2
j_call: TRBJ1-1
clone_size: few

cdr3_nt: TGCGCCAGCAGCTTGGGAACGAGGAACGAGCAGTACTTC
cdr3_aa: CASSLGTRNEQYF
d_call: .
v_call: TRBV5-1
j_call: TRBJ2-7
clone_size: .

cdr3_nt: TGCAGTGCTAGAGATACCCAGGGCTATAATTCACCCCTCCACTTT
cdr3_aa: CSARDTQGYNSPLHF
d_call: .
v_call: TRBV20-1
j_call: TRBJ1-6
clone_size: few

cdr3_nt: TGTGCCAGTGACAGGTCGGGGTCCTACGAGCAGTACTTC
cdr3_aa: CASDRSGSYEQYF
d_call: .
v_call: TRBV28
j_call: TRBJ2-7
clone_size: many

cdr3_nt: TGTGCCAGCAGTTACTCGGGACTAGCGGGAGGTCATGAGCAGTTCTTC
cdr3_aa: CASSYSGLAGGHEQFF
d_call: TRBD2
v_call: TRBV6-5
j_call: TRBJ2-1
clone_size: few